This T cell receptor (beta chain) was sequenced for a study of cytomegalovirus exposure and HLA in healthy donors. Study-wide results and caveats: First-cohort TCR clusters tended to co-occur in the roughly 130 validation repertoires, a later analysis found. Altogether, 150 to 200 TCR beta chains were recorded as cytomegalovirus-associated. Reportedly, cytomegalovirus status was diagnosed with high sensitivity and specificity.

As concerns this clone: Its target is unknown.

These donors were members of the approximately 120-subject validation cohort, a group separate from the approximately 680-subject first cohort. Germline CDR1 and CDR2: KGHSH and LQKENI. V was clipped by 6 bases and J by 9 bases; unmatched bases: 8. The CDR3 length is 14 residues. Assay: immunoSEQ multiplex PCR; the TCRdb copy retains only in-frame clones and omits some. The data hold fewer than 85,000 clones, with around 94% observed a single time. This chain links TRBV18 with TRBJ2-1; TRBD1 matches at 10 bases. This TCR was sampled from a woman under 30 in good health and CMV-seronegative. Sequenced sample: PBMCs. The CDR3 DNA is TGTGCCAGCTCCTCTTCGACAGGGGGCACTGAGCAGTTCTTC. This codes for CASSSSTGGTEQFF.